Sequencing of this T cell receptor (beta chain) was carried out in a study of shared T cell receptors in the human thymus. Assay: immunoSEQ multiplex PCR; the TCRdb copy retains only in-frame clones and omits some. This table holds some 640,000 clones, around 87% found once. The CDR3 has 16 amino acids. The V gene's germline CDR1 is SGHTA and CDR2 FQGNSA. V was shortened by 1 base and J by 3 bases, with 16 bases between the two germline ends. This same sample was also taken into another study, of human thymus T cells.

This chain links TRBV7-2 with TRBJ2-7, with a tentative D call TRBD2 (5 bases). The clonotype was recovered from a boy younger than two with a congenital heart defect. Sequencing was performed on thymocytes. In nucleotides, the CDR3 is TGTGCCAGCAGCTTAGAAAGGGCGAGGGTGAGCTACGAGCAGTACTTC. It is translated as CASSLERARVSYEQYF.